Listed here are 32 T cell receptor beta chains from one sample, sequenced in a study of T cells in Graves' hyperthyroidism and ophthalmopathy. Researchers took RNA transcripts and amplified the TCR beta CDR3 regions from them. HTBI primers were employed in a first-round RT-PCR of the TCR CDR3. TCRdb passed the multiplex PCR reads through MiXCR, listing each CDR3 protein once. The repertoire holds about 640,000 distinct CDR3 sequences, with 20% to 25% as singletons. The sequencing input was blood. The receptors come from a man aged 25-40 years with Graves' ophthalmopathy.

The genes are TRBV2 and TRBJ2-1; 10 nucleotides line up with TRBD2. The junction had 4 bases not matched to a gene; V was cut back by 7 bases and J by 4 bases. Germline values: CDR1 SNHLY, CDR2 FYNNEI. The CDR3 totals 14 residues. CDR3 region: CASKQREGYNEQFF. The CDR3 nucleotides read TGTGCCAGCAAACAGCGGGAGGGTTACAATGAGCAGTTCTTC. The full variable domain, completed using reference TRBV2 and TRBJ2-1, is EPEVTQTPSHQVTQMGQEVILRCVPISNHLYFYWYRQILGQKVEFLVSFYNNEISEKSEIFDDQFSVERPDGSNFTLKIRSTKLEDSAMYFCASKQREGYNEQFFGPGTRLTVL.

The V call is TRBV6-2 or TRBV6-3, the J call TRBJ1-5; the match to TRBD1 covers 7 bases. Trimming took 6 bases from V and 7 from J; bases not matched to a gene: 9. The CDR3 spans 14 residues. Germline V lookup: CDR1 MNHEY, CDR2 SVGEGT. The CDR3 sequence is CASSERQGGQPQHF. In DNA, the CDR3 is TGTGCCAGCAGCGAAAGACAGGGTGGACAGCCCCAGCATTTT.

This CDR3 reads CAWSLRLEMMDEQFF. The DNA for the CDR3 is TGTGCCTGGAGTCTTAGACTAGAGATGATGGATGAGCAGTTCTTC. V gene TRBV30 combines with J gene TRBJ2-1, with a tentative D call TRBD2 (6 bases). Germline values: CDR1 GTSNPN, CDR2 SVGIG (reference sequence). This CDR3 has 15 residues. Trimming took 2 bases from V and 8 from J, leaving 19 bases between them.

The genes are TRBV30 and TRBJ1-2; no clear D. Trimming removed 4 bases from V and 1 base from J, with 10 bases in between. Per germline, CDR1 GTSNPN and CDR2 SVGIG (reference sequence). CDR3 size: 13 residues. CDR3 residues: CAWTVRVNYGYTF. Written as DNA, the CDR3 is TGTGCCTGGACAGTAAGAGTTAACTATGGCTACACCTTC.

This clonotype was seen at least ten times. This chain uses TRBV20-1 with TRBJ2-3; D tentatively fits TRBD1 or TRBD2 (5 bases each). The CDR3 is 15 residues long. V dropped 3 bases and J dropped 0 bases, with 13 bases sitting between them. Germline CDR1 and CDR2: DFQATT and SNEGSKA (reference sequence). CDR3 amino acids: CSARGRGLSTDTQYF. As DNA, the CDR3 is TGCAGTGCTAGGGGACGGGGCCTGAGCACAGATACGCAGTATTTT.

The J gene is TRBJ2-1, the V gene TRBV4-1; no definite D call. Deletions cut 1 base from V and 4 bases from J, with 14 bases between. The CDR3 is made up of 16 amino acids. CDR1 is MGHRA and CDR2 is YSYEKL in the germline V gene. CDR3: CASSQVPFAVYNEQFF. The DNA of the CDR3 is TGCGCCAGCAGCCAAGTGCCTTTTGCGGTTTACAATGAGCAGTTCTTC.

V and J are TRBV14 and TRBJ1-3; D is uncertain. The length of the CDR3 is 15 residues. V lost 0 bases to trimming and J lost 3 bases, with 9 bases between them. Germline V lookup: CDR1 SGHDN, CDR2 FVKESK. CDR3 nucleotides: TGTGCCAGCAGCCAAGATCCGACCTATGGAAACACCATATATTTT. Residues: CASSQDPTYGNTIYF.

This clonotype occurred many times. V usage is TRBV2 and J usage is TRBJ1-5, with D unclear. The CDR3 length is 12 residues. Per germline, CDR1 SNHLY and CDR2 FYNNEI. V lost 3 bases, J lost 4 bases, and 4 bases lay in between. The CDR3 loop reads CASSDWNQPQHF. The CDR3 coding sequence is TGTGCCAGCAGTGATTGGAATCAGCCCCAGCATTTT.

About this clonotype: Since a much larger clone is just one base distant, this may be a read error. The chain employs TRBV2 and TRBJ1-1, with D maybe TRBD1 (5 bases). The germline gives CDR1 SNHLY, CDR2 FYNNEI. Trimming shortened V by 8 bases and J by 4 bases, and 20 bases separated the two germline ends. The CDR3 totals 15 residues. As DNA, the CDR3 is TGTGCCAGCGGTGCCTGGGGGGGAGTGCGCACTGAAGCTTTCTTT. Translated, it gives CASGAWGGVRTEAFF.

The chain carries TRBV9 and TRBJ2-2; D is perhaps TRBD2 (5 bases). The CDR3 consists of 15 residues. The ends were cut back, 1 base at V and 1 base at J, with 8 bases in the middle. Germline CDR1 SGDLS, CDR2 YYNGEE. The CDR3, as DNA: TGTGCCAGCAGCGTAACGGGGATGAACACCGGGGAGCTGTTTTTT. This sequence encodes CASSVTGMNTGELFF.

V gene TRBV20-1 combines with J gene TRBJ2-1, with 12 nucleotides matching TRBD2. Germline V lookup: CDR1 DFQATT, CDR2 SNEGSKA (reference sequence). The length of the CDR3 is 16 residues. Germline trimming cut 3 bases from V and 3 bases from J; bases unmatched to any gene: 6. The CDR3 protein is CSASPLAGGNYNEQFF. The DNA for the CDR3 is TGCAGTGCTAGTCCTCTAGCGGGAGGGAACTACAATGAGCAGTTCTTC.

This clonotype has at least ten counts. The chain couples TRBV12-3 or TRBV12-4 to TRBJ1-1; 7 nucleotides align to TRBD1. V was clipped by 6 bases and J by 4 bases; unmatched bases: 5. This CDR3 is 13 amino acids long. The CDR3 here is CASRGDSGTEAFF. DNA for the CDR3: TGTGCCAGCAGGGGGGACAGCGGCACTGAAGCTTTCTTT.

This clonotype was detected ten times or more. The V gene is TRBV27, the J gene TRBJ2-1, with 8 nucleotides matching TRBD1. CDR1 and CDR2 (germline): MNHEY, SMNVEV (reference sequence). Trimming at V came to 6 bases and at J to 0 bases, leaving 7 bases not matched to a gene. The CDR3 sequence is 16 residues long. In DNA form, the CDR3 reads TGTGCCAGCAGGCAGGGGGCCCCCGGCTCCTACAATGAGCAGTTCTTC. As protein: CASRQGAPGSYNEQFF.

The CDR3 loop reads CASRGDRYEQYF. The CDR3 DNA reads TGTGCCAGCAGAGGGGATCGGTACGAGCAGTACTTC. This chain connects TRBV6-1 to TRBJ2-7, with D maybe TRBD1 (5 bases). The V gene's germline CDR1 is MNHNS and CDR2 SASEGT. The CDR3 runs to 12 residues. V lost 6 bases, J lost 4 bases, and 10 bases lay in between.

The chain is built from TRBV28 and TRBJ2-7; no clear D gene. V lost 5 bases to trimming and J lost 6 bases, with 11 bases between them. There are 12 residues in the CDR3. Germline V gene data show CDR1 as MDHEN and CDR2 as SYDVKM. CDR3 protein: CASSHGPFEQYF. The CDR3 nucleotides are TGTGCCAGCAGTCATGGACCGTTCGAGCAGTACTTC.

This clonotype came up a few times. DNA of the CDR3: TGCGCCAGCAGCCGGGACAGGGTAAGTGGAGCTTTCTTT. It encodes CASSRDRVSGAFF. The rearrangement joins TRBV5-1 to TRBJ1-1, with 9 bases matching TRBD1. The V and J ends lost 4 bases and 10 bases, in that order; junction bases with no gene match: 8. Looked up from germline, CDR1 is SGHRS and CDR2 is YFSETQ. This CDR3 is built from 13 residues.

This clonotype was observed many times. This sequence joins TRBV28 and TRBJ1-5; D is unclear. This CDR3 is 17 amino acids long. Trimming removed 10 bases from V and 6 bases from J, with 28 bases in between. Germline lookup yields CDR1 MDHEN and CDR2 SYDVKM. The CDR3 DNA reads TGTGCCACCGCTAGGGAAGTTGTCTCGGGAATCATTCAGCCCCAGCATTTT. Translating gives CATAREVVSGIIQPQHF.

This CDR3 reads CASSPRAIAGGSSTGELFF. CDR3 DNA sequence: TGTGCCAGCAGCCCTAGGGCCATAGCGGGAGGCTCGAGTACCGGGGAGCTGTTTTTT. The rearrangement joins TRBV7-8 to TRBJ2-2; TRBD2 matches 10 bases. The J segment lost 5 bases and the V segment lost 5 bases, leaving 17 bases of the junction unmatched. This CDR3 contains 19 residues. Germline CDR1 SGHVS, CDR2 FQNEAQ.

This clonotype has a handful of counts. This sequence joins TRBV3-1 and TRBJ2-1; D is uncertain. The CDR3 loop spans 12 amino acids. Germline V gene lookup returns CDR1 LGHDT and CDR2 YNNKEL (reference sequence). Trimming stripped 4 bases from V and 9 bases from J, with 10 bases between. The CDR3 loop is CASSLSLSEQFF. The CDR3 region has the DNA TGTGCCAGCAGCCTTAGCCTGTCTGAGCAGTTCTTC.

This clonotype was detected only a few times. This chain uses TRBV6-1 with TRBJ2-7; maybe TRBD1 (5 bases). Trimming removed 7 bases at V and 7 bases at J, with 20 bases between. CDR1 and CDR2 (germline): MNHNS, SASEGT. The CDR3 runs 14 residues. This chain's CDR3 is CASNPPGNSLEQYF. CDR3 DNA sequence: TGTGCCAGCAACCCCCCAGGGAACTCTTTGGAGCAGTACTTC.

Here the CDR3 reads CASSCGDAGSYEQYF. The CDR3 DNA follows: TGTGCCAGCAGTTGTGGGGACGCAGGCTCCTACGAGCAGTACTTC. The rearrangement uses TRBV11-2 and TRBJ2-7; TRBD1 or TRBD2 may be the D gene (5 bases each). Germline V gene sequence: CDR1 SGHAT, CDR2 FQNNGV. CDR3 length: 15 amino acids. Trimming removed 6 bases from V and 0 bases from J, with 15 bases in between.

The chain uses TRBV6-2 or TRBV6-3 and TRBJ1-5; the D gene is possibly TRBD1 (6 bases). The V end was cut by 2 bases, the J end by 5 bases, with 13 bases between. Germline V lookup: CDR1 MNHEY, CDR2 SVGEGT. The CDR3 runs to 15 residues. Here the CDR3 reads CASSYGTGQDQPQHF. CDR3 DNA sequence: TGTGCCAGCAGTTACGGAACAGGGCAGGATCAGCCCCAGCATTTT.

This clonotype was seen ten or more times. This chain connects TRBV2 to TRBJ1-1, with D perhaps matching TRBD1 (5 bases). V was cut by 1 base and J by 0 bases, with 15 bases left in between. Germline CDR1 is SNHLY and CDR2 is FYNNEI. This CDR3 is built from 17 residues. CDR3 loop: CASSEGGGWGMNTEAFF. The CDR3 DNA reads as TGTGCCAGCAGTGAAGGGGGGGGATGGGGCATGAACACTGAAGCTTTCTTT.

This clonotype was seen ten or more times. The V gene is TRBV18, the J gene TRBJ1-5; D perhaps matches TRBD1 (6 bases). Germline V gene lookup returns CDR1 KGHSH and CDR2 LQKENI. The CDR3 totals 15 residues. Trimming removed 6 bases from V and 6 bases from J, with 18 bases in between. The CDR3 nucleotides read TGTGCCAGCTCGCCAGGGGTCGCGCCCTCTCAGCCCCAGCATTTT. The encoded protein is CASSPGVAPSQPQHF.

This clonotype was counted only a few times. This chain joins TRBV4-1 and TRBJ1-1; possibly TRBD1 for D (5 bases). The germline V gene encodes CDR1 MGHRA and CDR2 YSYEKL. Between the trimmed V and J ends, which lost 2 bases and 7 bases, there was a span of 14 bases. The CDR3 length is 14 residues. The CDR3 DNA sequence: TGCGCCAGCAGCCAATCCCGGGACGGTAATGAAGCTTTCTTT. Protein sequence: CASSQSRDGNEAFF.

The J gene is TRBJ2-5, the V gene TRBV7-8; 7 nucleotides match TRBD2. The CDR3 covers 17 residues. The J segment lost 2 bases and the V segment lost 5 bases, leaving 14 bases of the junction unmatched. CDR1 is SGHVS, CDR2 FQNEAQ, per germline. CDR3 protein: CASSLTEPREMQETQYF. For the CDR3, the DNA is TGTGCCAGCAGCCTCACCGAGCCGCGGGAGATGCAAGAGACCCAGTACTTC.

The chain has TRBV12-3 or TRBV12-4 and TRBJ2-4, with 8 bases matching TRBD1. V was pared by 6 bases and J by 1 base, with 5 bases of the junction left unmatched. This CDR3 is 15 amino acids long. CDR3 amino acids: CASSRRTGAKNIQYF. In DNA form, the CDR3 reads TGTGCCAGCAGCCGACGGACAGGGGCCAAAAACATTCAGTACTTC.

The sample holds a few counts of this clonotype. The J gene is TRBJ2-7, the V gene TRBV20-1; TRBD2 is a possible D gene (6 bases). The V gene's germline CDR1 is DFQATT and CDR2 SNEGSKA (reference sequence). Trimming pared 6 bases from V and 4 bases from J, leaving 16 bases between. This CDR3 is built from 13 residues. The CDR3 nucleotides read TGCAGTGCAACGACTAGGTTCTCTTACGAGCAGTACTTC. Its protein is CSATTRFSYEQYF.

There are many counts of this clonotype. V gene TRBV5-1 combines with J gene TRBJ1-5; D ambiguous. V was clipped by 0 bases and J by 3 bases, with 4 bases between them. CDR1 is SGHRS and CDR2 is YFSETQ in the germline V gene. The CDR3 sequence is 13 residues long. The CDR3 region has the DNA TGCGCCAGCAGCTTGGGCTACAATCAGCCCCAGCATTTT. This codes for CASSLGYNQPQHF.

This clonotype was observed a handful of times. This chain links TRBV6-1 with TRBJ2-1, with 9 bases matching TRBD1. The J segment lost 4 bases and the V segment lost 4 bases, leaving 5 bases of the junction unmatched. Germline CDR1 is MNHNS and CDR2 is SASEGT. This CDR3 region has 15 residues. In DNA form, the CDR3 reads TGTGCCAGCAGTGCGGGACAGGGACTTTACAATGAGCAGTTCTTC. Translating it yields CASSAGQGLYNEQFF.

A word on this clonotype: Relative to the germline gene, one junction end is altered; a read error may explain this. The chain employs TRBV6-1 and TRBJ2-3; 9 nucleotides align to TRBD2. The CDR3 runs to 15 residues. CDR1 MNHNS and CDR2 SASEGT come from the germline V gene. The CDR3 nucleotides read TGTGCCAGCACCTTGACTAGCGGTAGCACAGATATGCAGTATTTT. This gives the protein CASTLTSGSTDMQYF.

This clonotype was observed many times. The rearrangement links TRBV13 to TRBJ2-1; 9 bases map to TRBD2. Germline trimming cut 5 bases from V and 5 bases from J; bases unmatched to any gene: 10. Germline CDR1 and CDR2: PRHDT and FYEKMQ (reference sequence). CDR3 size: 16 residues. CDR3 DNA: TGTGCCAGCAGCCGTCTGGCGGGAGGGCGTAACAATGAGCAGTTCTTC. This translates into CASSRLAGGRNNEQFF.